What follows is one T cell receptor (beta chain) and its context. The antigen is undetermined. These data belong to a study of CD8 T cells in Susac syndrome. The overall study: Treatment status at blood draw for the Susac syndrome patients was therapy-naive, corticosteroids, or intravenous immunoglobulin alone. Study-wide results and caveats: In total CD8+ repertoires, over 15 Susac-specific public clones were found, and in CD8+ TEMRA repertoires, roughly 5 were found. Among people with Susac, CD8+ clonal expansion was greatest in TEMRA cells and active patients.

This CDR3 is 14 amino acids long. Trimming stripped 1 base from V and 8 bases from J, with 14 bases between. The germline CDR1 and CDR2 sequences are LNHNV and YYDKDF (reference sequence). RNA totalling about 0.45 to 1 ug underwent reverse transcription with random hexamers. It was immunoSEQ multiplex PCR that amplified TCR beta CDR3 across 54 Vbeta and 13 Jbeta. TCRdb analysed the immunoSEQ multiplex PCR reads with MiXCR anew, one entry per CDR3 protein. The data show about 130,000 distinct CDR3 sequences, more than 90% seen once. The chain joins TRBV15 to TRBJ1-1; D uncertain. The sequenced sample was CD8+ T cells from PBMCs. This TCR derives from a human donor with Susac syndrome. CDR3 nucleotides: TGTGCCACCAGCAGAGCGGGCCGCACTATCGAAGCTTTCTTT. It is translated as CATSRAGRTIEAFF. Filled out from reference TRBV15 and TRBJ1-1, the complete variable domain reads DAMVIQNPRYQVTQFGKPVTLSCSQTLNHNVMYWYQQKSSQAPKLLFHYYDKDFNNEADTPDNFQSRRPNTSFCFLDIRSPGLGDTAMYLCATSRAGRTIEAFFGQGTRLTVV.